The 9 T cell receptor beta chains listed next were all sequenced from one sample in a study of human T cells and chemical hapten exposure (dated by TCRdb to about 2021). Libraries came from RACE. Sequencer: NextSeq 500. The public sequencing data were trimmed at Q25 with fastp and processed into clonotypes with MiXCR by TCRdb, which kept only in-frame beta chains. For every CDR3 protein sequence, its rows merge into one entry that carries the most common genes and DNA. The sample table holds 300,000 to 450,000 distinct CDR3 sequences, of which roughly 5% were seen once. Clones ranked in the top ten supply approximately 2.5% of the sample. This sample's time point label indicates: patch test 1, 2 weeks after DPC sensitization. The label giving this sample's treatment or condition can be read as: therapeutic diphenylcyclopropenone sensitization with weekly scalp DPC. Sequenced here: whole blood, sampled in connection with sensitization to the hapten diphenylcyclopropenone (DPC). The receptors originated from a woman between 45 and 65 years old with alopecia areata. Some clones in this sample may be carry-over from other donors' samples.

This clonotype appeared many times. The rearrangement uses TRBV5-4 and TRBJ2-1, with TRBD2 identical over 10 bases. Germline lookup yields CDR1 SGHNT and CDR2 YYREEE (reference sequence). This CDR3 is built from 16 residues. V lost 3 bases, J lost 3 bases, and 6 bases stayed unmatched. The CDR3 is CASSSRGTSDYNEQFF. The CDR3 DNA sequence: TGTGCCAGCAGCTCCCGGGGGACTAGCGACTACAATGAGCAGTTCTTC. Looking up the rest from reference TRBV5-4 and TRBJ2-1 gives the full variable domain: ETGVTQSPTHLIKTRGQQVTLRCSSQSGHNTVSWYQQALGQGPQFIFQYYREEENGRGNFPPRFSGLQFPNYSSELNVNALELDDSALYLCASSSRGTSDYNEQFFGPGTRLTVL.

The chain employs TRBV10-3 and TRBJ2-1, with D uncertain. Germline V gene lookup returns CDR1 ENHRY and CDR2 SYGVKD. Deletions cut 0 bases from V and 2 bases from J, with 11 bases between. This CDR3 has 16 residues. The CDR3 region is CAISESLVRPYNEQFF. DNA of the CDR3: TGTGCCATCAGTGAGTCTTTAGTCCGGCCCTACAATGAGCAGTTCTTC.

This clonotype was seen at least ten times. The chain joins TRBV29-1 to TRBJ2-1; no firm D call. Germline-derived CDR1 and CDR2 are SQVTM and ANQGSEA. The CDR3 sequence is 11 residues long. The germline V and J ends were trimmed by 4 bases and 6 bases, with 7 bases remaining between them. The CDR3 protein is CSVVASNEQFF. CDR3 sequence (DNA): TGCAGCGTTGTTGCGAGCAATGAGCAGTTCTTC.

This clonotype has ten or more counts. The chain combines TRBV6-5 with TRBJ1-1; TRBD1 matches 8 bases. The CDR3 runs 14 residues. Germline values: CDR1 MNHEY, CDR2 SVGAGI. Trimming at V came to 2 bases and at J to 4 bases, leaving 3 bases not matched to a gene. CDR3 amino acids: CASSYGQGGTEAFF. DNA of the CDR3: TGTGCCAGCAGTTACGGACAGGGCGGCACTGAAGCTTTCTTT.

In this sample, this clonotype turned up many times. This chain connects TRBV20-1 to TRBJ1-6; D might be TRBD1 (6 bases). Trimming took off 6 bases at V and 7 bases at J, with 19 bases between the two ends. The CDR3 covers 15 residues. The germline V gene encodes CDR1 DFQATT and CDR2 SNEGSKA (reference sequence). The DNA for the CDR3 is TGCAGTGCGGTCCCCGACACAGGGCGAAATTCACCCCTCCACTTT. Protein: CSAVPDTGRNSPLHF.

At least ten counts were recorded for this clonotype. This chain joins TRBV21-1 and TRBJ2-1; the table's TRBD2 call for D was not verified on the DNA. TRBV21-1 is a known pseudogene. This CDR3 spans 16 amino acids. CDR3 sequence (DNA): TGTGCCAGCAGCAAAAAACCGCTATTGATAAACAATGAGCAGTTCTTC. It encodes CASSKKPLLINNEQFF.

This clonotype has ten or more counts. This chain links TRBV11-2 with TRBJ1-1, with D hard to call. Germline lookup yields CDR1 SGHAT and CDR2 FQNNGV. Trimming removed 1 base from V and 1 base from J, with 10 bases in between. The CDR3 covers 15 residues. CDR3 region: CASSLASWPNTEAFF. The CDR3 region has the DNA TGTGCCAGCAGCTTAGCCAGTTGGCCGAACACTGAAGCTTTCTTT.

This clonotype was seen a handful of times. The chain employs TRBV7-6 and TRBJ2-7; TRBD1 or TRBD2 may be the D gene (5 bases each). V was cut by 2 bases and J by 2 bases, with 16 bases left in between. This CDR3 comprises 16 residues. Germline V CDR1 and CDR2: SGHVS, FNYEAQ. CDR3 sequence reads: CASSLIPPGAAYEQYF. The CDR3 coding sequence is TGTGCCAGCAGCTTAATTCCCCCCGGGGCCGCCTACGAGCAGTACTTC.

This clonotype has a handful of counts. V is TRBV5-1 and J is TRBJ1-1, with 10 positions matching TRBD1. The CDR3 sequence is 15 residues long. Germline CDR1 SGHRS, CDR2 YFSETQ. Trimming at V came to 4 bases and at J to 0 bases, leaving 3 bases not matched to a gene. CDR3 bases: TGCGCCAGCAGCCAGGACAGGGGGATGAACACTGAAGCTTTCTTT. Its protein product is CASSQDRGMNTEAFF.